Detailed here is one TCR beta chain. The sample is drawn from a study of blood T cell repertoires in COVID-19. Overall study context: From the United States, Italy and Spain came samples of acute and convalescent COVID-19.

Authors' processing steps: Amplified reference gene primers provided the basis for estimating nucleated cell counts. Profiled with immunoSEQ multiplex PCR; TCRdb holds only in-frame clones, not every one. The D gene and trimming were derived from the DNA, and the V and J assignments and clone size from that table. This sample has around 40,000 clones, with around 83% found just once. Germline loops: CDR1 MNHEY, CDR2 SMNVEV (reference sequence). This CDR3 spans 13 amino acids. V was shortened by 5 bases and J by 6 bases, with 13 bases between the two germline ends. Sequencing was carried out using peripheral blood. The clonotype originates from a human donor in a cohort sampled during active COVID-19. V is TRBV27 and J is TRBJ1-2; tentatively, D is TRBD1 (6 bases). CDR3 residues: CASSPTGTHGYTF. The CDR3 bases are TGTGCCAGCAGTCCAACAGGGACCCATGGCTACACCTTC.